A single sample gave rise to the 30 T cell receptor beta chains below, sequenced in a study of blood T cells in healthy people across ages. It was with a sample-barcoded 5' primer and a J-beta primer mix that a second PCR of about 6 to 12 cycles was run. TCRdb recomputed calls from the 5' RACE reads with MiXCR, one row per CDR3 protein. Of about 780,000 distinct CDR3 sequences in the sample, 20% to 30% were seen once. These same records also appear under a second study, on T cells of mothers and their children.

Material: blood. The receptors come from a boy between 10 and 17 years old in good health.

The chain uses TRBV14 and TRBJ2-5, with TRBD1 matching over 8 bases. The J call may be incorrect, as the DNA end agrees better with TRBJ2-1. Germline CDR1 and CDR2: SGHDN and FVKESK. The CDR3 totals 18 residues. The CDR3 coding sequence is TGTGCCAGCAGCCCCCGGACAGGGCGGCCCCAGAGGTATTCTGAGCAGTTCTTC. Translated: CASSPRTGRPQRYSEQFF.

In DNA form, the CDR3 reads TGTGCCAGCAGTGAAGGGACTAGCGGGGGAGAAGAGACCCAGTACTTC. Translation gives CASSEGTSGGEETQYF. The chain has TRBV25-1 and TRBJ2-5; 14 positions agree with TRBD2. This CDR3 is 16 amino acids long. The V segment lost 2 bases and the J segment 3 bases; nucleotides outside the gene matches: 2. Looked up from germline, CDR1 is MGHDK and CDR2 is SYGVNS. The complete variable domain, with remaining parts taken from reference TRBV25-1 and TRBJ2-5, reads EADIYQTPRYLVIGTGKKITLECSQTMGHDKMYWYQQDPGMELHLIHYSYGVNSTEKGDLSSESTVSRIRTEHFPLTLESARPSHTSQYLCASSEGTSGGEETQYFGPGTRLLVL.

This clonotype was counted at least ten times. V is TRBV5-8 and J is TRBJ1-3; 7 nucleotides line up with TRBD1. CDR3 length: 16 residues. Germline loops: CDR1 SGHTS, CDR2 YDEGEE. V trimming: 4 bases; J trimming: 0 bases; junction bases outside the gene matches: 7. The CDR3 DNA reads as TGTGCCAGCAGCGCGGGACAGCGAAGCTCTGGAAACACCATATATTTT. Residues: CASSAGQRSSGNTIYF.

J is TRBJ1-2 and V is TRBV6-5, with D tentatively TRBD1 (5 bases). The germline V and J ends were trimmed by 8 bases and 6 bases, with 16 bases remaining between them. CDR1 and CDR2 (germline): MNHEY, SVGAGI. This CDR3 spans 13 amino acids. In DNA, the CDR3 is TGTGCCAGCCGCCGAGGGGCGTCCAATGGCTACACCTTC. As protein: CASRRGASNGYTF.

The chain combines TRBV15 with TRBJ1-3; no definite D call. The CDR3 length is 17 residues. V was trimmed by 0 bases and J by 4 bases, leaving 16 bases between them. From germline, CDR1 is LNHNV and CDR2 YYDKDF (reference sequence). CDR3 in amino acids: CATSRDLVTAAGNTIYF. In nucleotides, the CDR3 is TGTGCCACCAGCAGAGATTTAGTAACGGCGGCAGGAAACACCATATATTTT.

The V gene is TRBV25-1, the J gene TRBJ2-1; 9 nucleotides line up with TRBD1. The CDR3 contains 16 residues. J gave up 4 bases and V 4 bases, and 8 bases lay outside the gene matches. Per germline, CDR1 MGHDK and CDR2 SYGVNS. In nucleotides, the CDR3 is TGTGCCAGCAGTGGGGACAGGGAGGGACGGTACAATGAGCAGTTCTTC. Translation gives CASSGDREGRYNEQFF. Looking up the rest from reference TRBV25-1 and TRBJ2-1 gives the full variable domain: EADIYQTPRYLVIGTGKKITLECSQTMGHDKMYWYQQDPGMELHLIHYSYGVNSTEKGDLSSESTVSRIRTEHFPLTLESARPSHTSQYLCASSGDREGRYNEQFFGPGTRLTVL.

The gene calls are TRBV6-5 and TRBJ2-7; TRBD1 matches 8 bases. This CDR3 is built from 14 residues. Germline CDR1 is MNHEY and CDR2 is SVGAGI. The V gene end was trimmed by 2 bases and the J gene end by 2 bases; junction bases not matched to a gene: 2. Written as DNA, the CDR3 is TGTGCCAGCAGTTACCGGACAGGGCCCTACGAGCAGTACTTC. Translated, it gives CASSYRTGPYEQYF.

In this sample, this clonotype turned up a few times. The genes are TRBV20-1 and TRBJ2-3; TRBD1 matches 8 bases. V was pared by 6 bases and J by 1 base, with 9 bases of the junction left unmatched. The CDR3 extends over 15 amino acids. Germline lookup yields CDR1 DFQATT and CDR2 SNEGSKA (reference sequence). Here the CDR3 reads CSALDRGRGTDTQYF. CDR3 in DNA: TGCAGTGCCCTTGACAGGGGAAGGGGCACAGATACGCAGTATTTT.

This clonotype occurred a few times. This sequence joins TRBV5-8 and TRBJ2-5; TRBD2 might be the D (5 bases). The J call may be incorrect, as the DNA end agrees better with TRBJ2-1. The CDR3 runs to 12 residues. The V gene's germline CDR1 is SGHTS and CDR2 YDEGEE. The CDR3 DNA reads as TGTGCCAGCACAAGGGAGAGATTTGAGCAGTTCTTC. Translating gives CASTRERFEQFF.

This clonotype was seen a few times. The J gene is TRBJ2-1, the V gene TRBV9, with TRBD1 matching over 8 bases. With 2 bases clipped from V and 3 bases from J, the junction kept 4 bases outside the gene matches. CDR1 is SGDLS, CDR2 YYNGEE, per germline. The CDR3 extends over 15 amino acids. CDR3 DNA sequence: TGTGCCAGCAGCGTCTCAGGGGGCATCTACAATGAGCAGTTCTTC. This translates into CASSVSGGIYNEQFF.

The V call is TRBV4-3, the J call TRBJ2-3; D remains ambiguous. V was shortened by 0 bases and J by 2 bases, with 15 bases between the two germline ends. Germline V CDR1 and CDR2: LGHNA, YSLEER. This CDR3 has 17 amino acids. CDR3 nucleotides: TGCGCCAGCAGCCAAGATAGGGCTTCGTCTCTCACAGATACGCAGTATTTT. It specifies CASSQDRASSLTDTQYF.

The rearrangement joins TRBV6-6 to TRBJ2-7; weak D call: TRBD1 (6 bases). Germline CDR1 reads MNHNY; CDR2 reads SVGAGI (reference sequence). The V gene lost 2 bases and the J gene lost 3 bases, with 14 bases spanning the gap. CDR3 length: 15 amino acids. Here the CDR3 DNA reads TGTGCCAGCAGTTACCCGGCAGGGGAACACTACGAGCAGTACTTC. Translating gives CASSYPAGEHYEQYF.

The chain uses TRBV13 and TRBJ1-2; no clear D. The CDR3 is 15 amino acids. Trimming pared 0 bases from V and 4 bases from J, leaving 12 bases between. Germline loops: CDR1 PRHDT, CDR2 FYEKMQ (reference sequence). This CDR3 is CASSLGQESIYGYTF. The CDR3 DNA follows: TGTGCCAGCAGCTTAGGGCAGGAAAGTATCTATGGCTACACCTTC.

This clonotype was counted between two and nine times. The chain combines TRBV4-2 with TRBJ1-1, with TRBD1 matching 8 bases. Losses at the gene ends were 4 bases for V and 9 bases for J; bases not matched to a gene: 10. CDR3 length equals 14 residues. The germline V gene encodes CDR1 LGHNA and CDR2 YNFKEQ. This chain's CDR3 is CASSRGTGPAQAFF. The CDR3 DNA reads TGTGCCAGCAGCCGCGGGACAGGCCCTGCCCAAGCTTTCTTT.

The chain uses TRBV12-5 and TRBJ1-5; tentative D call: TRBD1 (5 bases). The V end was cut by 2 bases, the J end by 5 bases, with 16 bases between. The CDR3 extends over 16 amino acids. From germline, CDR1 is LGHNT and CDR2 FRNRAP. For the CDR3, the DNA is TGTGCTAGTGGTTTGCCCCGGGGGGGAGCCCATCAGCCCCAGCATTTT. Protein sequence: CASGLPRGGAHQPQHF.

The V call is TRBV6-2 or TRBV6-3, the J call TRBJ2-1; D not resolved. Deletions cut 7 bases from V and 3 bases from J, with 13 bases between. The CDR3 length is 14 residues. Germline V gene sequence: CDR1 MNHEY, CDR2 SVGEGT. The CDR3 region is CASIPGIHYNEQFF. The DNA of the CDR3 is TGTGCCAGCATCCCGGGCATCCACTACAATGAGCAGTTCTTC.

The gene calls are TRBV12-5 and TRBJ2-3, with TRBD2 matching over 9 bases. The V gene's germline CDR1 is LGHNT and CDR2 FRNRAP. The CDR3 totals 16 residues. Trimming at V came to 0 bases and at J to 7 bases, leaving 8 bases not matched to a gene. This CDR3 reads CASGLVISGGVYTQYF. In DNA form, the CDR3 reads TGTGCTAGTGGTTTGGTAATTAGCGGGGGTGTGTATACGCAGTATTTT.

This chain joins TRBV5-1 and TRBJ2-5, with D possibly being TRBD2 (7 bases). The germline gives CDR1 SGHRS, CDR2 YFSETQ. This CDR3 has 16 residues. V was trimmed by 5 bases and J by 1 base, leaving 18 bases between them. The CDR3 is CASRPSGRGPQETQYF. As DNA, the CDR3 is TGCGCCAGCAGGCCCTCAGGGCGGGGGCCCCAAGAGACCCAGTACTTC.

This clonotype was found a few times. V usage is TRBV25-1 and J usage is TRBJ2-7; D gene uncertain. V was cut by 0 bases and J by 0 bases, with 3 bases left in between. The CDR3 extends over 13 amino acids. Per germline, CDR1 MGHDK and CDR2 SYGVNS. The CDR3 protein is CASSEYSSYEQYF. DNA for the CDR3: TGTGCCAGCAGTGAATACAGCTCCTACGAGCAGTACTTC.

This clonotype was seen a handful of times. This chain uses TRBV5-1 with TRBJ2-5, with 7 bases fitting TRBD2. The J call may be faulty, since TRBJ2-1 better matches the DNA end. Germline V CDR1 and CDR2: SGHRS, YFSETQ. CDR3 length: 16 residues. CDR3 DNA: TGCGCCAGCAGCTTAGGGCTAGCGGCCCGGGGGGATGAGCAGTTCTTC. Protein: CASSLGLAARGDEQFF.

The chain has TRBV9 and TRBJ1-2; 10 bases are a match to TRBD1. CDR3 length: 15 residues. V was pared by 3 bases and J by 2 bases, with 4 bases of the junction left unmatched. The germline V gene encodes CDR1 SGDLS and CDR2 YYNGEE. CDR3 DNA: TGTGCCAGCAGCGAGGGACAGGGGAAGAACTATGGCTACACCTTC. This encodes CASSEGQGKNYGYTF.

The J gene is TRBJ2-1, the V gene TRBV6-1, with 9 bases that match TRBD2. Germline loops: CDR1 MNHNS, CDR2 SASEGT. The CDR3 is 17 amino acids. The V gene end was trimmed by 6 bases and the J gene end by 1 base; junction bases not matched to a gene: 10. The CDR3 spells CASRGSSGVRSYNEQFF. CDR3 in DNA: TGTGCCAGCAGAGGGTCTAGCGGGGTGAGATCCTACAATGAGCAGTTCTTC.

The gene calls are TRBV12-3 or TRBV12-4 and TRBJ1-3, with TRBD1 as a possible D gene (6 bases). The V and J ends lost 2 bases and 0 bases respectively, with 8 bases between them. The CDR3 extends over 15 amino acids. The CDR3 region has the DNA TGTGCCAGCAGTTTAAGGGGGGGCTCTGGAAACACCATATATTTT. Amino acid sequence: CASSLRGGSGNTIYF.

The V gene is TRBV13, the J gene TRBJ1-4; TRBD1 might be the D (6 bases). In germline, CDR1 is PRHDT, CDR2 FYEKMQ (reference sequence). The CDR3 totals 14 residues. The V end lost 3 bases, the J end lost 6 bases, and 11 bases lay between the germline ends. CDR3: CASSLYSGDEKLFF. The CDR3 bases are TGTGCCAGCAGCTTGTATTCAGGGGATGAAAAACTGTTTTTT.

This clonotype was seen only a few times. The chain joins TRBV19 to TRBJ1-2; 8 bases line up with TRBD1. J was trimmed by 1 base and V by 9 bases; bases with no gene match: 10. Germline V gene lookup returns CDR1 LNHDA and CDR2 SQIVND (reference sequence). CDR3 size: 15 residues. The DNA of the CDR3 is TGTGCCAGGAGTTCGGGACAGGAGAATAACTATGGCTACACCTTC. Its protein product is CARSSGQENNYGYTF. Complete variable domain (other parts from reference TRBV19 and TRBJ1-2): DGGITQSPKYLFRKEGQNVTLSCEQNLNHDAMYWYRQDPGQGLRLIYYSQIVNDFQKGDIAEGYSVSREKKESFPLTVTSAQKNPTAFYLCARSSGQENNYGYTFGSGTRLTVV.

There are a few counts of this clonotype. This chain uses TRBV7-6 with TRBJ2-5, with 13 positions matching TRBD2. Germline assignment: CDR1 SGHVS and CDR2 FNYEAQ. The junction had 11 bases not matched to a gene; V was cut back by 5 bases and J by 5 bases. This CDR3 has 17 amino acids. CDR3 loop: CASSSYGTSGVRETQYF. The CDR3 DNA follows: TGTGCCAGCAGCAGCTACGGGACTAGCGGGGTGAGGGAGACCCAGTACTTC.

This clonotype was seen a handful of times. The chain couples TRBV27 to TRBJ1-2, with D possibly TRBD1 on 5 matching bases. In germline, CDR1 is MNHEY, CDR2 SMNVEV (reference sequence). V was cut by 6 bases and J by 4 bases, with 15 bases left in between. This CDR3 spans 14 amino acids. The CDR3 DNA sequence: TGTGCCAGCAGGCTCCAAGGGGCAGGCTATGGCTACACCTTC. Its protein product is CASRLQGAGYGYTF.

The chain carries TRBV29-1 and TRBJ2-5, with 7 positions matching TRBD2. After removal of 7 bases from V and 2 bases from J, the junction contained 16 bases not matched to a gene. Germline V lookup: CDR1 SQVTM, CDR2 ANQGSEA. There are 16 residues in the CDR3. The CDR3 loop reads CSAAKLRGREQETQYF. The CDR3, as DNA: TGCAGCGCCGCCAAATTAAGAGGGAGGGAACAAGAGACCCAGTACTTC.

The chain uses TRBV4-1 and TRBJ2-1; D possibly corresponds to TRBD1 (6 bases). From germline, CDR1 is MGHRA and CDR2 YSYEKL. The CDR3 extends over 13 amino acids. Trimming pared 4 bases from V and 11 bases from J, leaving 15 bases between. Here the CDR3 reads CASSPTGQNQQFF. The CDR3 DNA is TGCGCCAGCAGCCCAACAGGACAGAATCAGCAGTTCTTC.

A few counts support this clonotype. V and J are TRBV11-2 and TRBJ1-3; D call uncertain. The CDR3 length is 16 residues. Germline-derived CDR1 and CDR2 are SGHAT and FQNNGV. V gave up 3 bases and J gave up 0 bases, with 12 bases separating them. The CDR3 sequence: CASSLTHRDSGNTIYF. DNA for the CDR3: TGTGCCAGCAGCTTGACCCACAGAGACTCTGGAAACACCATATATTTT.